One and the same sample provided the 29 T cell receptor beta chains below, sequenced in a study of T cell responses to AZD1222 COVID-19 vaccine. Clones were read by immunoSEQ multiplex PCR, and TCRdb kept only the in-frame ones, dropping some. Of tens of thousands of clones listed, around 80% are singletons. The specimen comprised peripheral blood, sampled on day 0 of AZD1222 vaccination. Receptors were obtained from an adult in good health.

The CDR3 spells CASSGGDAGELFF. Written as DNA, the CDR3 is TGTGCCAGCAGCGGGGGCGACGCCGGGGAGCTGTTTTTT. The rearrangement links TRBV28 to TRBJ2-2; the D call may be TRBD1 or TRBD2 (6 bases each). This CDR3 region has 13 residues. Germline V gene lookup returns CDR1 MDHEN and CDR2 SYDVKM. The V and J ends lost 6 bases and 6 bases respectively, with 11 bases between them.

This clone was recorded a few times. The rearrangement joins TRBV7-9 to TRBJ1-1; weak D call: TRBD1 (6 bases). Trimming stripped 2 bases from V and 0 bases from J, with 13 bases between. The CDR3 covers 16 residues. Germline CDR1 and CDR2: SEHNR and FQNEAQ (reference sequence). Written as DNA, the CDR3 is TGTGCCAGCAGCTTAAGCGGGGGCATGGTGAACACTGAAGCTTTCTTT. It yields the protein CASSLSGGMVNTEAFF.

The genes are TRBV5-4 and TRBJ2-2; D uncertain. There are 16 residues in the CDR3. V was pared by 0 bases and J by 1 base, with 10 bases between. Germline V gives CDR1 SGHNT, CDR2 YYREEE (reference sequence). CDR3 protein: CASSLALSKNTGELFF. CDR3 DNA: TGTGCCAGCAGCTTGGCCCTCAGCAAGAACACCGGGGAGCTGTTTTTT.

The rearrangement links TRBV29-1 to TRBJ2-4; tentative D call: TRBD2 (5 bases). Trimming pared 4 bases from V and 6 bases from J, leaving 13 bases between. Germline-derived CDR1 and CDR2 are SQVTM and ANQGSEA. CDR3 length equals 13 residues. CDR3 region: CSVGSGGGNIQYF. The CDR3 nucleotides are TGCAGCGTTGGCTCGGGCGGAGGAAACATTCAGTACTTC. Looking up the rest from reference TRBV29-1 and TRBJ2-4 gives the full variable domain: SAVISQKPSRDICQRGTSLTIQCQVDSQVTMMFWYRQQPGQSLTLIATANQGSEATYESGFVIDKFPISRPNLTFSTLTVSNMSPEDSSIYLCSVGSGGGNIQYFGAGTRLSVL.

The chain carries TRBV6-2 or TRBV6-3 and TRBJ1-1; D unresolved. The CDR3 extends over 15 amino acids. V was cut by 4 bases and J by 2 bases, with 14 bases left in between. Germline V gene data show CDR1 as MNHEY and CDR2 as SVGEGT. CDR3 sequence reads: CASSSPSRANTEAFF. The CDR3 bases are TGTGCCAGCAGTTCCCCCAGTCGGGCTAACACTGAAGCTTTCTTT.

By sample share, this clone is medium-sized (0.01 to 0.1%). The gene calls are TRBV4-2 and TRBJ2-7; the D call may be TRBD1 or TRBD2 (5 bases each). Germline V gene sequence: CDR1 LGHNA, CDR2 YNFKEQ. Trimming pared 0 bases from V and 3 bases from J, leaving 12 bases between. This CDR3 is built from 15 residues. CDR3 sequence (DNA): TGTGCCAGCAGCCAAGACGAGGGACCGAGCTACGAGCAGTACTTC. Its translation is CASSQDEGPSYEQYF.

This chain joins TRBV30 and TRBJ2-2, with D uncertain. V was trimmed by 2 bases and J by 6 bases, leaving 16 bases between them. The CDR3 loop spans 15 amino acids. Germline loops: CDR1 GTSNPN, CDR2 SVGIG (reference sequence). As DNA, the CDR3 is TGTGCCTGGAGTTCACCTTACACTTTCCCCGGGGAGCTGTTTTTT. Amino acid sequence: CAWSSPYTFPGELFF.

The CDR3 sequence is CAWNRGDTQYF. The DNA of the CDR3 is TGTGCCTGGAACAGGGGAGATACGCAGTATTTT. This chain joins TRBV30 and TRBJ2-3, with 7 nucleotides matching TRBD1. The V gene's germline CDR1 is GTSNPN and CDR2 SVGIG (reference sequence). J was trimmed by 5 bases and V by 4 bases; bases with no gene match: 0. This CDR3 is built from 11 residues.

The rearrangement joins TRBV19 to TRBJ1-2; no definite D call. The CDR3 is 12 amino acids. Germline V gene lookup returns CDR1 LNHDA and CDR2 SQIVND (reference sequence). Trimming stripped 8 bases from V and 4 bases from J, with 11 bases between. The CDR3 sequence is CASGVVFYGYTF. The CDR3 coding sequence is TGTGCCAGTGGGGTCGTTTTCTATGGCTACACCTTC. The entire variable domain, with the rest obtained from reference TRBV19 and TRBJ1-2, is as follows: DGGITQSPKYLFRKEGQNVTLSCEQNLNHDAMYWYRQDPGQGLRLIYYSQIVNDFQKGDIAEGYSVSREKKESFPLTVTSAQKNPTAFYLCASGVVFYGYTFGSGTRLTVV.

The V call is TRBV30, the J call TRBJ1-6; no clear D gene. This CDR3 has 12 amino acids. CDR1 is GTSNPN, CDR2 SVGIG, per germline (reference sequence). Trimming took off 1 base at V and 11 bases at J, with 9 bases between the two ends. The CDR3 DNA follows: TGTGCCTGGAGTGATCCCGGGACACCCCTCCACTTT. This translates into CAWSDPGTPLHF.

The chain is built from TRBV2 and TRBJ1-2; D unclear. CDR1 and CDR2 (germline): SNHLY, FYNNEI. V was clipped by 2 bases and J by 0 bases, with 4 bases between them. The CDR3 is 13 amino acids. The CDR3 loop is CASSELSNYGYTF. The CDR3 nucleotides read TGTGCCAGCAGTGAATTATCTAACTATGGCTACACCTTC.

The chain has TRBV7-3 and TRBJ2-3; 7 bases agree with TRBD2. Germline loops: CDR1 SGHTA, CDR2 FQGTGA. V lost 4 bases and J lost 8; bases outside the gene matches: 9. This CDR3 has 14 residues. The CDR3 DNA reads TGTGCCAGCAGCTCTCTCACTAGCGAGACTACGCAGTATTTT. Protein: CASSSLTSETTQYF.

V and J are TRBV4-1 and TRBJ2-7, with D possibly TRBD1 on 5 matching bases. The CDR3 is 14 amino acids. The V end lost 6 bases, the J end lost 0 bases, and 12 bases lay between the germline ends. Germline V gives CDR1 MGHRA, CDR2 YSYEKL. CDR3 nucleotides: TGCGCCAGCAGGGACACCCGGAGCTCCTACGAGCAGTACTTC. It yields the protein CASRDTRSSYEQYF.

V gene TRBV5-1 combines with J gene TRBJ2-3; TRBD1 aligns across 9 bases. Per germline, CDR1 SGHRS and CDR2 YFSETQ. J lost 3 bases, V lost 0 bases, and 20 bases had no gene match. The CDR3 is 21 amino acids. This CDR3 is CASSLGWGAGQGPAQTDTQYF. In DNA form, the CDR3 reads TGCGCCAGCAGCTTGGGGTGGGGGGCTGGACAGGGGCCCGCTCAAACAGATACGCAGTATTTT.

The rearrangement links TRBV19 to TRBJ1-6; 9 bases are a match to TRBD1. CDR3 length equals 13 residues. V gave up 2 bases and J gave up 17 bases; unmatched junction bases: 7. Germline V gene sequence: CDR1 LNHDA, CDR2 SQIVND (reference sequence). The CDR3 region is CASSISPGQGFHF. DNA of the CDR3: TGTGCCAGTAGTATAAGCCCGGGACAGGGCTTCCACTTT.

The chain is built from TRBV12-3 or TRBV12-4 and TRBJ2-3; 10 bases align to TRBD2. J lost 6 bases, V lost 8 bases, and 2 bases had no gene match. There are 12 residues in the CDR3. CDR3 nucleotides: TGTGCCAGCGCTAGCGGGGGTGATACGCAGTATTTT. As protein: CASASGGDTQYF.

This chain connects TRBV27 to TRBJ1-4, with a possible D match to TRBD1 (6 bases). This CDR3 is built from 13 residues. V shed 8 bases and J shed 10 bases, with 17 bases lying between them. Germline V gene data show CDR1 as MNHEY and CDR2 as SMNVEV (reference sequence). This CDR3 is CASRAGGEGKLFF. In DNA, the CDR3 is TGTGCCAGCCGCGCGGGGGGCGAGGGAAAACTGTTTTTT.

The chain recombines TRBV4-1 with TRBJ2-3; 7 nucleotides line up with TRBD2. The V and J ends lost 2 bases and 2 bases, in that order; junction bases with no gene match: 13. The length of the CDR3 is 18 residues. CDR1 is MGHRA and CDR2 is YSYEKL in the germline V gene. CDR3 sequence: CASSQNLVSGKNTDTQYF. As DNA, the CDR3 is TGCGCCAGCAGCCAAAATCTGGTAAGCGGGAAGAACACAGATACGCAGTATTTT.

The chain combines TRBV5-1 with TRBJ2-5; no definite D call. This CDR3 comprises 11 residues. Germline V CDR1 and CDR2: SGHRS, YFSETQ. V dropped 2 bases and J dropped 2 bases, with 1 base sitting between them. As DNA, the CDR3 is TGCGCCAGCAGCTTTCAAGAGACCCAGTACTTC. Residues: CASSFQETQYF.

The CDR3 here is CASSEEGSGNTIYF. CDR3 nucleotides: TGTGCCAGCAGTGAAGAAGGGTCCGGAAACACCATATATTTT. This chain joins TRBV2 and TRBJ1-3; D not certain. CDR3 length: 14 amino acids. Trimming took 1 base from V and 4 from J, leaving 8 bases between them. Germline V gene data show CDR1 as SNHLY and CDR2 as FYNNEI.

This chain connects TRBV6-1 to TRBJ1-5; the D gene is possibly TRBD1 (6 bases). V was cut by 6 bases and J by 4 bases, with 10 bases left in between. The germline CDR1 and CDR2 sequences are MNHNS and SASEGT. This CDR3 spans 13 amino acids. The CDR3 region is CASSSDRNQPQHF. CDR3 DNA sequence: TGTGCCAGCAGCTCCGACAGGAATCAGCCCCAGCATTTT.

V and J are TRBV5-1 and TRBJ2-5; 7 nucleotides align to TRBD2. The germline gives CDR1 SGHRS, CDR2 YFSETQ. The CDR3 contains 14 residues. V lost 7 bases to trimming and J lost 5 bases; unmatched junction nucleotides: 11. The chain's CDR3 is CASGLRGSGETQYF. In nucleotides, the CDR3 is TGCGCCAGCGGGTTGCGGGGGAGTGGTGAGACCCAGTACTTC.

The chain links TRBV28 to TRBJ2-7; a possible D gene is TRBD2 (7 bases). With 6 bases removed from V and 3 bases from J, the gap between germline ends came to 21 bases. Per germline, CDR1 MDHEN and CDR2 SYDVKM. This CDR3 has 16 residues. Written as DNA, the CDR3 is TGTGCCAGCAGAGTAGCGGGTTCGGGGGCATTCTACGAGCAGTACTTC. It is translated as CASRVAGSGAFYEQYF.

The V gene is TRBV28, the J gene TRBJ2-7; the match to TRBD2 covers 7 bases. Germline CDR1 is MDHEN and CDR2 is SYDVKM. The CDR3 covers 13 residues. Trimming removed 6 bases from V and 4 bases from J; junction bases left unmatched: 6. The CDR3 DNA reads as TGTGCCAGCAGCCCTACTAGCGATTACGAGCAGTACTTC. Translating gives CASSPTSDYEQYF.

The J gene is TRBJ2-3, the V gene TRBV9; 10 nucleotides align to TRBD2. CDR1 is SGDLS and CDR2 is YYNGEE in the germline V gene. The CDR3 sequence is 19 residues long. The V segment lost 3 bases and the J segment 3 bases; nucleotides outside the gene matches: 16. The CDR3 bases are TGTGCCAGCAGCGCTCGGGGCCTTACTAGCGGGACGGAGACAGATACGCAGTATTTT. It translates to CASSARGLTSGTETDTQYF.

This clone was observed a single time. CDR3 coding DNA: TGCGCCAGCTCGGTTTGGGGGGCAACTAATGAAAAACTGTTTTTT. Protein product: CASSVWGATNEKLFF. The chain joins TRBV5-1 to TRBJ1-4; D is perhaps TRBD1 (5 bases). V was clipped by 7 bases and J by 0 bases, with 13 bases between them. CDR3 size: 15 residues. Looked up from germline, CDR1 is SGHRS and CDR2 is YFSETQ.

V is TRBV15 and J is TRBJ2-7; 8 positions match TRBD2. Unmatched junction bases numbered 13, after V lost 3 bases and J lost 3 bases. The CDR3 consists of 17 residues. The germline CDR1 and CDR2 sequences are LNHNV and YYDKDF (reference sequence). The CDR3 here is CATSRSGVAGSIYEQYF. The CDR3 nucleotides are TGTGCCACCAGCAGGTCAGGGGTAGCGGGGTCGATCTACGAGCAGTACTTC.

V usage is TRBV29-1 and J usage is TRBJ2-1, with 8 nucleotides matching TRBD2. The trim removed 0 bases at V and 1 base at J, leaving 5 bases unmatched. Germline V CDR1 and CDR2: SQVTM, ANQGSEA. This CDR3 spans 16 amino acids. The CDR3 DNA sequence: TGCAGCGTTGAAGACCTGGGACTAGGTTCCTACAATGAGCAGTTCTTC. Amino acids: CSVEDLGLGSYNEQFF.

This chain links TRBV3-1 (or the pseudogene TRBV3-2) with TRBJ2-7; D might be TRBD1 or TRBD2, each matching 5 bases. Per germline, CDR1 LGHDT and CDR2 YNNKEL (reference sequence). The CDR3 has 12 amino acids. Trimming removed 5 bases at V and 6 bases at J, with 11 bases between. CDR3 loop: CASSLQGREQYF. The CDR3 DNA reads TGTGCCAGCAGCTTGCAGGGACGCGAGCAGTACTTC.